This T cell receptor beta chain was found in a study of breast tumors, draining lymph nodes, adjacent tissues. Whole-study findings and limits: Findings are consistent with lymph node origin and intratumoral expansion of most tumor T cells.

In its sample, this clonotype was seen once. Antigen: not known. The junction departs from germline at one end; a sequencing error may be responsible. MiXCR was run by TCRdb on the multiplex PCR reads, yielding one entry per CDR3 protein. The sample shows 25,000 or so distinct CDR3 sequences, about 24% of them seen only once. The sequence came from a female donor with breast cancer. Some clones in this sample may be carry-over from other donors' samples. Material: breast tumor tissue.

The CDR3, as DNA: TGTGTCAGCAGCGAATCGGGGACTAGCGGGTACGAGCAGTACTTC. This encodes CVSSESGTSGYEQYF. This chain joins TRBV25-1 and TRBJ2-7, with 12 nucleotides matching TRBD2. This CDR3 is built from 15 residues. CDR1 and CDR2 from the germline V gene are MGHDK and SYGVNS.